One T cell receptor (beta chain) is described in this entry. Study processing details: By means of reference gene primer amplification, nucleated cell counts were estimated. Assay: immunoSEQ multiplex PCR; the TCRdb copy retains only in-frame clones and omits some. The DNA gave D and trimming, while V, J and clone size come from that table. The sample has approximately 55,000 clones, 80% to 85% seen once. Germline CDR1 and CDR2: SQVTM and ANQGSEA. This CDR3 spans 14 amino acids. With V trimmed by 4 bases and J by 8 bases, 6 bases remained unmatched. This record comes from a study of blood T cell repertoires in COVID-19. Turning to the study itself: PBMCs, B-cell-depleted T cells, or T cells provided the cDNA or gDNA that made up the material.

Sequenced input: peripheral blood. The clonotype comes from a man aged 25-45 years with COVID-19, enrolled during active disease. The chain combines TRBV29-1 with TRBJ2-2, with 11 positions matching TRBD2. CDR3 DNA: TGCAGCGTTGTACTAGCGGGAGACATAGGGGAGCTGTTTTTT. This translates into CSVVLAGDIGELFF.